This T cell receptor (beta chain) originates from a study of blood T cell repertoires in COVID-19. Across the study: Researchers got acute and convalescent COVID-19 samples from the United States, Italy and Spain. PBMCs, B-cell-depleted T cells, or T cells provided the cDNA or gDNA that made up the material.

Germline V gives CDR1 SNHLY, CDR2 FYNNEI. V gave up 6 bases and J gave up 4 bases, with 15 bases separating them. The CDR3 covers 14 residues. Methods used by the authors: How many nucleated cells were present was estimated from reference gene primer amplification. Data came from immunoSEQ multiplex PCR; TCRdb stores just in-frame clones and leaves some out. V, J and clone size were drawn from that table, and D and trimming were deduced from the DNA. The data contain 150,000 or so clones, more than 70% of them singletons. Sequencing input: peripheral blood. V gene TRBV2 combines with J gene TRBJ1-1, with a tentative D call TRBD1 (5 bases). The clonotype comes from a human donor in a cohort sampled during active COVID-19. The CDR3 region is CASRFEDGGTEAFF. The DNA of the CDR3 is TGTGCCAGCAGGTTCGAGGACGGGGGCACTGAAGCTTTCTTT.